This TCR beta chain is drawn from a study of T-cell reconstitution after alpha-beta-depleted transplantation in children. Study findings and constraints: Newly made T cells mostly supplied T-cell counts and diversity one year after transplant. There were reportedly several hundred expanded graft clones from which alpha-beta T cells came about two months after transplant. Some patients owed their high day-60 TCRbeta diversity to surviving recipient T cells and thymic progenitors.

A remark on this clonotype: Antigen: not known.

V was pared by 7 bases and J by 0 bases, with 4 bases of the junction left unmatched. The CDR3 totals 15 residues. The germline CDR1 and CDR2 sequences are MNHNS and SASEGT. Preparation of the TCRbeta library used unique molecular identifiers. TCRdb itself ran the PCR reads through MiXCR, one entry per CDR3 protein. The table lists just under 250,000 distinct CDR3 sequences, about 25% of them singletons. Here the sequenced sample was PBMCs, taken before TCRalphabeta/CD19-depleted stem cell transplant. The clonotype comes from a girl aged 2 to 9 with Fanconi anemia, due to receive a stem cell transplant. The rearrangement joins TRBV6-1 to TRBJ2-1; TRBD2 agrees at 9 bases. The CDR3 sequence: CASIAGGSSYNEQFF. CDR3 bases: TGTGCCAGCATCGCGGGAGGGTCCTCCTACAATGAGCAGTTCTTC.